This entry describes one T cell receptor (beta chain). The antigen remains undetermined. This sample was taken from a study of shared clonotypes between healthy human individuals. Findings and limits, study-wide: Although depth was large, rarefaction showed that sequencing of the sorted subsets was incomplete. Few donors limited the genetic and exposure-history diversity represented.

Per the original data handling: Filtering of immunoSEQ junctional sequences could not match full-length read filtering. Some clones are missing from TCRdb's copy, which holds only in-frame ones; the method was immunoSEQ multiplex PCR. V and J calls and clone size are as listed in that table; D and trimming were resolved from the DNA. The sample lists about 180,000 clones, approximately 92% occurring once. The receptor was isolated from a woman under 40 in good health. The sequencing sample was made of naive CD4+ T cells sorted from blood. This sample's subset: CD45RA+ positively selected.

The DNA of the CDR3 is TGTGCCAGCTCCGAGCCTTACGGGACAAGATACGAGCAGTACTTC. This codes for CASSEPYGTRYEQYF. The rearrangement links TRBV19 to TRBJ2-7; D possibly corresponds to TRBD1 (6 bases). The V gene's germline CDR1 is LNHDA and CDR2 SQIVND (reference sequence). V gave up 9 bases and J gave up 4 bases, with 22 bases separating them. The CDR3 runs 15 residues.